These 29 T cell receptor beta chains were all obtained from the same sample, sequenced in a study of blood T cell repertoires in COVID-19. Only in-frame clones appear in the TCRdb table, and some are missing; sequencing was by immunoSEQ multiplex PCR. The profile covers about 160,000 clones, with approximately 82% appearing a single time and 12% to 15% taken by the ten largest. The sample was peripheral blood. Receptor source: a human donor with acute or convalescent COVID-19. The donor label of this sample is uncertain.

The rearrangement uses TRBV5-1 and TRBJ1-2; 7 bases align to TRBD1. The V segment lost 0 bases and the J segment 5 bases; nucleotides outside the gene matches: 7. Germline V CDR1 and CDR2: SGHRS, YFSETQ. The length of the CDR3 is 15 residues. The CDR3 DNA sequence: TGCGCCAGCAGCTTGGATGGGACAGAGGGGTATGGCTACACCTTC. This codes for CASSLDGTEGYGYTF.

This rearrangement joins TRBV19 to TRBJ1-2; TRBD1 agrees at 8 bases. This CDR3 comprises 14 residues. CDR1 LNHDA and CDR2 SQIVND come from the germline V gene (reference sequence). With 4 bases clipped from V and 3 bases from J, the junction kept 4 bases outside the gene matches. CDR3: CASSNPGGDYGYTF. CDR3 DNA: TGTGCCAGTAGTAACCCAGGGGGCGACTATGGCTACACCTTC.

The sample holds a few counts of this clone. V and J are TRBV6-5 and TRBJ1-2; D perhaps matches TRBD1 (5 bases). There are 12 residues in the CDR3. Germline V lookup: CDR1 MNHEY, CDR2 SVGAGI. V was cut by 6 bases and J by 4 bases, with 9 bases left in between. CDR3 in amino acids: CASSDRSYGYTF. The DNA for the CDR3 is TGTGCCAGCAGCGACAGATCCTATGGCTACACCTTC.

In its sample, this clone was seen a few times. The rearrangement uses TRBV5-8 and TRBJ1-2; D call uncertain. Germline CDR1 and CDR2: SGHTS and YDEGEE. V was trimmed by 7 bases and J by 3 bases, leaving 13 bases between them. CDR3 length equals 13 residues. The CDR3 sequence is CASLSRVDYGYTF. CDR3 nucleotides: TGTGCCAGCCTTTCTCGGGTCGACTATGGCTACACCTTC. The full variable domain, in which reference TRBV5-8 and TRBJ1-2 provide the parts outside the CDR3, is EAGVTQSPTHLIKTRGQQATLRCSPISGHTSVYWYQQALGLGLQFLLWYDEGEERNRGNFPPRFSGRQFPNYSSELNVNALELEDSALYLCASLSRVDYGYTFGSGTRLTVV.

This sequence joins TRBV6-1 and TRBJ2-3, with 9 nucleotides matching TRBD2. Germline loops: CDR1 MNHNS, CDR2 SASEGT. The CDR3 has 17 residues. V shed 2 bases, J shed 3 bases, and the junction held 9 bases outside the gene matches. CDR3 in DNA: TGTGCCAGCAGTGAAATCGGGCTAGCGGGGAGGACAGATACGCAGTATTTT. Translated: CASSEIGLAGRTDTQYF.

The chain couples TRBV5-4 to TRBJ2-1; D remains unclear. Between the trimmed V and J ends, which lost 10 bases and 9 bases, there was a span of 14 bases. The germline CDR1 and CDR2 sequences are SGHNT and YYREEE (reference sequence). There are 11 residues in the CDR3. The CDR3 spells CAFEVPSEQFF. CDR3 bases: TGTGCCTTCGAGGTTCCAAGTGAGCAGTTCTTC.

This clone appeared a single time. The CDR3 nucleotides are TGTGCCAGCAGTGAATGGGGCAGGGGGGCGGCTGAAGCTTTCTTT. Protein sequence: CASSEWGRGAAEAFF. This chain uses TRBV6-1 with TRBJ1-1; 7 bases are shared with TRBD1. The CDR3 length is 15 residues. With 2 bases clipped from V and 6 bases from J, the junction kept 9 bases outside the gene matches. Per germline, CDR1 MNHNS and CDR2 SASEGT.

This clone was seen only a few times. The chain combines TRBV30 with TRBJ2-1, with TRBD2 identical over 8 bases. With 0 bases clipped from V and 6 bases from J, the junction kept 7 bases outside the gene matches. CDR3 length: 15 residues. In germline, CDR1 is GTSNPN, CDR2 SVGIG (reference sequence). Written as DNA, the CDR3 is TGTGCCTGGAGTGTACACGGGGGGGTTTTCAATGAGCAGTTCTTC. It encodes CAWSVHGGVFNEQFF.

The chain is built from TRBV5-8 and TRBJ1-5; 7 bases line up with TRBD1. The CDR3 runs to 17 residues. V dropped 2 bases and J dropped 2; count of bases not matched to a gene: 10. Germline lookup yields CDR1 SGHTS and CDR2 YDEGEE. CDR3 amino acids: CASSLLGQSFGNQPQHF. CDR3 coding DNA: TGTGCCAGCAGCTTATTGGGACAGTCCTTCGGCAATCAGCCCCAGCATTTT.

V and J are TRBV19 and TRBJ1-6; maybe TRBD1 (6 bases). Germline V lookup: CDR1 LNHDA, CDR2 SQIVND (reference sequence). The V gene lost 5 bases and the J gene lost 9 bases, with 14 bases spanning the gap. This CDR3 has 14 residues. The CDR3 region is CASSGQLGVSPLHF. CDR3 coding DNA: TGTGCCAGTAGTGGACAGCTCGGGGTTTCACCCCTCCACTTT.

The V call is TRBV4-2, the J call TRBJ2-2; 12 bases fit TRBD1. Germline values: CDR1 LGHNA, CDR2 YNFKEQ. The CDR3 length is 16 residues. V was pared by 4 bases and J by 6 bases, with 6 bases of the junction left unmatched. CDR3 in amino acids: CASSPGTGGGPGELFF. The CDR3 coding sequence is TGTGCCAGCAGCCCCGGGACAGGGGGCGGCCCCGGGGAGCTGTTTTTT.

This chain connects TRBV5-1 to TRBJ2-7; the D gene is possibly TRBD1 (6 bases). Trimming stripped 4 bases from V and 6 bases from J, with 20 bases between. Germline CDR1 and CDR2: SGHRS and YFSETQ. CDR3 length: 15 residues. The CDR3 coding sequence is TGCGCCAGCAGCCCGAGGACAGTAATCCCCTCCGAGCAGTACTTC. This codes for CASSPRTVIPSEQYF.

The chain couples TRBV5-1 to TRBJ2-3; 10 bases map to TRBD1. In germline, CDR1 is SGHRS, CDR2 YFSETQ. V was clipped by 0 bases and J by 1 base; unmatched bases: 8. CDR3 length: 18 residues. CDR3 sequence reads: CASSLARRQGARTDTQYF. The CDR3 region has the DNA TGCGCCAGCAGCTTGGCCAGGAGACAGGGGGCCCGCACAGATACGCAGTATTTT.

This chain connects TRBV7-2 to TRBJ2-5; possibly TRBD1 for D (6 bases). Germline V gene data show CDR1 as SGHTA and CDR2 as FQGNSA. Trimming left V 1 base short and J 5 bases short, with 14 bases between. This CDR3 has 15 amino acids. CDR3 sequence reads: CASSLETERGETQYF. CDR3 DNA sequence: TGTGCCAGCAGCTTAGAGACGGAAAGGGGGGAGACCCAGTACTTC.

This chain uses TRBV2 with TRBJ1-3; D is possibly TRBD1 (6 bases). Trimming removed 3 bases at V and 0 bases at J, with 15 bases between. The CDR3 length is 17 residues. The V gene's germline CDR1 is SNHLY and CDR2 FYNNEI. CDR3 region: CASSDTGPPSSGNTIYF. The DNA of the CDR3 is TGTGCCAGCAGTGATACAGGGCCTCCGAGCTCTGGAAACACCATATATTTT.

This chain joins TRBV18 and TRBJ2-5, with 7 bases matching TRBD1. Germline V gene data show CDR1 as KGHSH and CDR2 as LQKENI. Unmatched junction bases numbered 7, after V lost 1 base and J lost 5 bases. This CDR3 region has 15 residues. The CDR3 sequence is CASSPQQGLGETQYF. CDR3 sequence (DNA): TGTGCCAGCTCACCACAACAGGGGCTAGGGGAGACCCAGTACTTC.

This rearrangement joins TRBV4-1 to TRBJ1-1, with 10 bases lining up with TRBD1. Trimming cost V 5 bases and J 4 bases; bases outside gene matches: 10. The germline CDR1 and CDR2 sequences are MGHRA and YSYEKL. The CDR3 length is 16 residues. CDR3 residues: CASSFRDRGAGTEAFF. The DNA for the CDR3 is TGCGCCAGCAGCTTCCGGGACAGGGGTGCCGGCACTGAAGCTTTCTTT.

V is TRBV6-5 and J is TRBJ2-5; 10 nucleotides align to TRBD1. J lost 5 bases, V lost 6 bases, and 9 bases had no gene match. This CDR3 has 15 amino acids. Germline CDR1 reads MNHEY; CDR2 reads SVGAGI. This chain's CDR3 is CASRPTGGAGETQYF. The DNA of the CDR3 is TGTGCCAGCAGGCCGACAGGGGGCGCTGGGGAGACCCAGTACTTC.

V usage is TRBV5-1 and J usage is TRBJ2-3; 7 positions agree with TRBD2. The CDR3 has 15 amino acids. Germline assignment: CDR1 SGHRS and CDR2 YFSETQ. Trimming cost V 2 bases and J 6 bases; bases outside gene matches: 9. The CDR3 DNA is TGCGCCAGCAGCTTAGGGGCGGGGGAAGGGGATACGCAGTATTTT. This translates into CASSLGAGEGDTQYF.

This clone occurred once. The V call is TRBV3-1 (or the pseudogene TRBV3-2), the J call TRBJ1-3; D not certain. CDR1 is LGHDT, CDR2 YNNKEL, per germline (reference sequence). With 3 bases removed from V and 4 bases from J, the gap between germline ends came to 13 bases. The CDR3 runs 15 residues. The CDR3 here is CASSQSGAGGNTIYF. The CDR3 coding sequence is TGTGCCAGCAGCCAGTCAGGCGCTGGAGGAAACACCATATATTTT.

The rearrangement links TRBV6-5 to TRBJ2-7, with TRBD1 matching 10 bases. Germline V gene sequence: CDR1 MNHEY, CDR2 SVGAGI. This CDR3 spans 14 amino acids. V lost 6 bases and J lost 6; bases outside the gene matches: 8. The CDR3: CASRGARDRGEQYF. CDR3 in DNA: TGTGCCAGCAGGGGCGCCCGGGACAGGGGCGAGCAGTACTTC.

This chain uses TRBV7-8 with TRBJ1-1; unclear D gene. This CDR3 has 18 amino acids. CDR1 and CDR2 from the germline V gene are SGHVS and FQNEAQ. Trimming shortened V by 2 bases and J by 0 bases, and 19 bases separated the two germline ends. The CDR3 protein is CASSLRGSRALMNTEAFF. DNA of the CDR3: TGTGCCAGCAGCTTACGCGGGTCCCGGGCCCTCATGAACACTGAAGCTTTCTTT. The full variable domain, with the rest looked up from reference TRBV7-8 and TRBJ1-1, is GAGVSQSPRYKVAKRGQDVALRCDPISGHVSLFWYQQALGQGPEFLTYFQNEAQLDKSGLPSDRFFAERPEGSVSTLKIQRTQQEDSAVYLCASSLRGSRALMNTEAFFGQGTRLTVV.

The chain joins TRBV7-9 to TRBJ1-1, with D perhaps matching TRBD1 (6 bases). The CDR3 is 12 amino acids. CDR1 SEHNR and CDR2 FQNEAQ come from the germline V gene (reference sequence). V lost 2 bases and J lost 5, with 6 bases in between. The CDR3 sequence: CASSLRGTEAFF. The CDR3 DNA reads TGTGCCAGCAGCTTAAGGGGGACTGAAGCTTTCTTT.

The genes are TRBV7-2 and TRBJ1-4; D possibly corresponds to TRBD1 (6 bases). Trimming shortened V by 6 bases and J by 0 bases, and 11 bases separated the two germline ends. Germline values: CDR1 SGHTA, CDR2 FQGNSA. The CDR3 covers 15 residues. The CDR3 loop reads CASRTHRATNEKLFF. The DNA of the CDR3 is TGTGCCAGCAGGACCCACAGGGCAACTAATGAAAAACTGTTTTTT.

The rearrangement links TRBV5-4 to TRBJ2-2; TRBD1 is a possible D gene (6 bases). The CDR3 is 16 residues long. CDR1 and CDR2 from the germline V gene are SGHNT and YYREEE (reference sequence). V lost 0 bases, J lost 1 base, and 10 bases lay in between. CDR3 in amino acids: CASSLGGPRNTGELFF. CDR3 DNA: TGTGCCAGCAGCTTGGGGGGGCCCCGGAACACCGGGGAGCTGTTTTTT.

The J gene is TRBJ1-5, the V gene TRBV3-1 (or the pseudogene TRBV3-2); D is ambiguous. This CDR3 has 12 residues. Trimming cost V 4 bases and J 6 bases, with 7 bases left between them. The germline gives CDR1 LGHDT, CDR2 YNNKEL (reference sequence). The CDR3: CASSLPGQPQHF. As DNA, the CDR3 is TGTGCCAGCAGCCTCCCAGGTCAGCCCCAGCATTTT.

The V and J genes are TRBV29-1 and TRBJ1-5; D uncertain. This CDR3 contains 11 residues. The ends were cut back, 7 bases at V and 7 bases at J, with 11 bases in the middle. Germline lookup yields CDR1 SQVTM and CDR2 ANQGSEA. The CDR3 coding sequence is TGCAGCGAATACAGACGCCAGCCCCAGCATTTT. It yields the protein CSEYRRQPQHF.

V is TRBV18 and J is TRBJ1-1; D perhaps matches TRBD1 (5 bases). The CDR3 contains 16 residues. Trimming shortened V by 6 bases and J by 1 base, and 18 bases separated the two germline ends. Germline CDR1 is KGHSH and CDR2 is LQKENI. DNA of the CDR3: TGTGCCAGCTCGGTTAACGGGGGAGAGGGGAACACTGAAGCTTTCTTT. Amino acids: CASSVNGGEGNTEAFF.

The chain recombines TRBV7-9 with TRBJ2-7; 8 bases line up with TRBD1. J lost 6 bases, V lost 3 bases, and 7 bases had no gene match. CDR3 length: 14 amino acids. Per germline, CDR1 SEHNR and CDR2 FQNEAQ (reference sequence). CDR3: CASSFRQGTGEQYF. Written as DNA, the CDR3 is TGTGCCAGCAGCTTTCGACAGGGGACGGGCGAGCAGTACTTC.